The 6 T cell receptor beta chains below all came from one sample that was sequenced in a study of beta chain features in type 1 diabetes. All of the isolated RNA was reverse transcribed, so expressed TCRB transcripts were sequenced. Using immunoSEQ multiplex PCR, the repertoire was profiled, and TCRdb retains in-frame clones only, with some absent. The sample lists 250,000 to 300,000 clones, roughly 8% occurring once. The sequenced sample was central memory CD4+ T cells from blood. The receptors stem from a woman between 18 and 29 years old in good health.

This clone has a handful of counts. This chain uses TRBV4-2 with TRBJ2-1; D is possibly TRBD2 (6 bases). V was cut by 3 bases and J by 4 bases, with 10 bases left in between. CDR1 is LGHNA and CDR2 is YNFKEQ in the germline V gene. This CDR3 region has 14 residues. Written as DNA, the CDR3 is TGTGCCAGCAGCCATACCGGGACTTACAATGAGCAGTTCTTC. Translating it yields CASSHTGTYNEQFF.

The genes are TRBV5-6 and TRBJ1-4; D unresolved. The V gene lost 4 bases and the J gene lost 2 bases, with 12 bases spanning the gap. Germline values: CDR1 SGHDT, CDR2 YYEEEE. This CDR3 has 15 amino acids. The CDR3 protein is CASSRNLGTNEKLFF. The CDR3, as DNA: TGTGCCAGCAGCAGGAATTTGGGGACTAATGAAAAACTGTTTTTT.

The V call is TRBV5-6, the J call TRBJ2-7; D call uncertain. Germline-derived CDR1 and CDR2 are SGHDT and YYEEEE. The CDR3 sequence is 13 residues long. The V and J ends lost 3 bases and 6 bases respectively, with 13 bases between them. CDR3 sequence reads: CASSSWATREQYF. The DNA of the CDR3 is TGTGCCAGCAGCTCGTGGGCGACCCGCGAGCAGTACTTC.

The chain joins TRBV4-2 to TRBJ2-2; the D gene is possibly TRBD2 (6 bases). V gave up 1 base and J gave up 2 bases, with 11 bases separating them. The CDR3 has 16 residues. Germline CDR1 is LGHNA and CDR2 is YNFKEQ. CDR3 in amino acids: CASSQGGTSNTGELFF. CDR3 nucleotides: TGTGCCAGCAGCCAAGGCGGGACTTCTAACACCGGGGAGCTGTTTTTT.

CDR3 DNA sequence: TGTGCCAGCAGCCCCAATTTGGGCGATGAGCAGTTCTTC. Amino acid sequence: CASSPNLGDEQFF. This rearrangement joins TRBV7-9 to TRBJ2-1; D gene ambiguous. V was clipped by 5 bases and J by 8 bases, with 13 bases between them. The CDR3 runs 13 residues. Per germline, CDR1 SEHNR and CDR2 FQNEAQ (reference sequence).

Many counts were recorded for this clone. The chain joins TRBV18 to TRBJ2-3; no definite D call. Germline lookup yields CDR1 KGHSH and CDR2 LQKENI. Deletions cut 0 bases from V and 0 bases from J, with 4 bases between. The CDR3 consists of 14 residues. The CDR3 coding sequence is TGTGCCAGCTCACCACCGATCAGCACAGATACGCAGTATTTT. Its translation: CASSPPISTDTQYF.